Detailed here is one T cell receptor beta chain. Sequencing used immunoSEQ multiplex PCR; TCRdb keeps in-frame clones, though not all of them. The table includes some 80,000 clones, roughly 83% detected once. This sample is part of a study of OX40 agonist ivuxolimab in advanced cancers. The V end lost 2 bases, the J end lost 5 bases, and 10 bases lay between the germline ends. The CDR3 sequence is 13 residues long. Germline loops: CDR1 GTSNPN, CDR2 SVGIG (reference sequence). This receptor was identified in an adult with an advanced solid tumor such as melanoma, head and neck, liver or kidney cancer. The chain employs TRBV30 and TRBJ1-5; D may be TRBD1 (5 bases). This sample comprised CD4+ or CD8+ T cells sorted from blood, obtained in a trial of the OX40 agonist ivuxolimab. CDR3 residues: CAWSWGWDQPQHF. For the CDR3, the DNA is TGTGCCTGGAGTTGGGGGTGGGATCAGCCCCAGCATTTT.